This T cell receptor (beta chain) originates from a study of blood T cells in healthy people across ages. Germline trimming cut 0 bases from V and 3 bases from J; bases unmatched to any gene: 8. CDR3 length equals 16 residues. Germline loops: CDR1 DFQATT, CDR2 SNEGSKA (reference sequence). Primed by a sample-barcoded 5' primer and a J-beta primer mix, a second PCR proceeded for roughly 7 to 11 cycles. Via MiXCR, TCRdb re-called the 5' RACE reads, giving one row per CDR3 protein. This sample has about 1.1 million distinct CDR3 sequences, with around two fifths found just once. The sequence came from a man aged 18 to 29 in good health. The rearrangement joins TRBV20-1 to TRBJ2-3; 8 bases map to TRBD1. Sequenced: blood. The CDR3 protein is CSARDLETGVTDTQYF. CDR3 bases: TGCAGTGCTAGAGATCTCGAGACAGGGGTGACAGATACGCAGTATTTT.